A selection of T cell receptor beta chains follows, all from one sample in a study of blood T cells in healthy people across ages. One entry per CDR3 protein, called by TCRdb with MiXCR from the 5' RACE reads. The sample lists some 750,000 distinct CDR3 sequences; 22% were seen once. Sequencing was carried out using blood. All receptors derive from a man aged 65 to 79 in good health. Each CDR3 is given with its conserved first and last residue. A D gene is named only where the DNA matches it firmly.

CDR3aa: CASSHTGTGGLGAFF; len: 15; v_gene: TRBV28; d_gene: TRBD1
CDR3aa: CASSYLGLAGETQYF; len: 15; v_gene: TRBV7-2; d_gene: TRBD2
CDR3aa: CASSFGGLGDTQYF; len: 14; v_gene: TRBV12-3/TRBV12-4; d_gene: TRBD2
CDR3aa: CASRTGTSPYNEQFF; len: 15; v_gene: TRBV12-3/TRBV12-4; d_gene: TRBD2
CDR3aa: CASSGQGLRNTEAFF; len: 15; v_gene: TRBV6-5; d_gene: TRBD1
CDR3aa: CATSSGRDSTNEKLFF; len: 16; v_gene: TRBV15; d_gene: .
CDR3aa: CSAGGGSGRAVQYF; len: 14; v_gene: TRBV20-1; d_gene: TRBD2
CDR3aa: CASSSRLARTNYGYTF; len: 16; v_gene: TRBV3-1; d_gene: .
CDR3aa: CASTQSTASGNTIYF; len: 15; v_gene: TRBV14; d_gene: .
CDR3aa: CASSLQGNAEAFF; len: 13; v_gene: TRBV2; d_gene: TRBD1
CDR3aa: CASSVTGRKGDTGELFF; len: 17; v_gene: TRBV10-1; d_gene: .
CDR3aa: CASSFGDREAYGYTF; len: 15; v_gene: TRBV5-1; d_gene: TRBD1